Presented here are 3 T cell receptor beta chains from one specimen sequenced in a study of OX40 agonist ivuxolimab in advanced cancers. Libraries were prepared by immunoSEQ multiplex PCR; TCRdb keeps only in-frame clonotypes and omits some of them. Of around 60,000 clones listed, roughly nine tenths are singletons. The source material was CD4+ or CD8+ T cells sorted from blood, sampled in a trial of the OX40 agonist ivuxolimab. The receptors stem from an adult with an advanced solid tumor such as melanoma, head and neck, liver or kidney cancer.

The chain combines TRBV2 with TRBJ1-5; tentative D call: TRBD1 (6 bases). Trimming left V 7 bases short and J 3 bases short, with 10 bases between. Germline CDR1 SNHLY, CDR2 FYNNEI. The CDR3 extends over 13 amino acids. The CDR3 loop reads CASTWDNNQPQHF. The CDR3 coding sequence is TGTGCCAGCACTTGGGACAACAATCAGCCCCAGCATTTT.

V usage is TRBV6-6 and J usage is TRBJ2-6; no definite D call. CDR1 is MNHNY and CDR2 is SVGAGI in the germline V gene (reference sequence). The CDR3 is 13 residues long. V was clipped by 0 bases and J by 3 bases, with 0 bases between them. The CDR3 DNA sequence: TGTGCCAGCAGTTACTCTGGGGCCAACGTCCTGACTTTC. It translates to CASSYSGANVLTF.

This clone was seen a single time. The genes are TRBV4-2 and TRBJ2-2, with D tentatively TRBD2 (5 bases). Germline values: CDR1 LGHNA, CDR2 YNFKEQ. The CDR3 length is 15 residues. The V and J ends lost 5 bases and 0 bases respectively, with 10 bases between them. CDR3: CASSYRGTNTGELFF. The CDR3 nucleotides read TGTGCCAGCAGCTATCGGGGAACGAACACCGGGGAGCTGTTTTTT.